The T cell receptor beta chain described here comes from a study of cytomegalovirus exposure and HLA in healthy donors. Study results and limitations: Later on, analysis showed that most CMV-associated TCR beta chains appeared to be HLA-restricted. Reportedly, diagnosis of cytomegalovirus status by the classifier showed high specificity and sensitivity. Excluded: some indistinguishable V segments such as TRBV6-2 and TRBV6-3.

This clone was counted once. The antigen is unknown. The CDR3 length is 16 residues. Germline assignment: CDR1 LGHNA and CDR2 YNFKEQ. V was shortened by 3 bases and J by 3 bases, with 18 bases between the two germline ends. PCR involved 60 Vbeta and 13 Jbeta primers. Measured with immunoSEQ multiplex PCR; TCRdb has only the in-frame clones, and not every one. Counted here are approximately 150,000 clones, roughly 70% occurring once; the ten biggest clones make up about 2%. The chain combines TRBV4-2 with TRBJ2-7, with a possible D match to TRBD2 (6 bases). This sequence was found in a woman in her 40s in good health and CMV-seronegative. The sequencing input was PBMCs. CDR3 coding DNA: TGTGCCAGCAGCCATCCTACCGGGACTGGACGCTACGAGCAGTACTTC. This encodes CASSHPTGTGRYEQYF.